The 22 T cell receptor beta chains below all came from one sample that was sequenced in a study of early stage breast cancer tumors. TCRdb keeps only in-frame clones here, not all; method: immunoSEQ multiplex PCR. This sample yields fewer than 80,000 clones, of which 80% are seen a single time; about 4.8% belongs to the top ten. Input material: blood. All receptors come from a person in their 40s with breast cancer.

This clone ranks as medium-sized (0.01 to 0.1%). The genes are TRBV9 and TRBJ2-1, with no clear D. This CDR3 region has 13 residues. CDR1 SGDLS and CDR2 YYNGEE come from the germline V gene. With 0 bases removed from V and 6 bases from J, the gap between germline ends came to 7 bases. CDR3 in DNA: TGTGCCAGCAGCGTAGATAACCCCAATGAGCAGTTCTTC. Its translation is CASSVDNPNEQFF.

V usage is TRBV12-5 and J usage is TRBJ2-7; maybe TRBD2 (5 bases). Germline V gene sequence: CDR1 LGHNT, CDR2 FRNRAP. The germline V and J ends were trimmed by 4 bases and 5 bases, with 12 bases remaining between them. The CDR3 covers 13 residues. The CDR3 nucleotides read TGTGCTAGTGGTTCAGCGGTATATAACGAGCAGTACTTC. It translates to CASGSAVYNEQYF.

The chain recombines TRBV4-1 with TRBJ2-6; D gene uncertain. Looked up from germline, CDR1 is MGHRA and CDR2 is YSYEKL. The CDR3 runs to 15 residues. The ends were cut back, 0 bases at V and 2 bases at J, with 5 bases in the middle. The CDR3 coding sequence is TGCGCCAGCAGCCAAGATAATGCTGGGGCCAACGTCCTGACTTTC. Translation: CASSQDNAGANVLTF.

The gene calls are TRBV6-5 and TRBJ2-3; D is unresolved. V dropped 5 bases and J dropped 2 bases, with 5 bases sitting between them. This CDR3 is 12 amino acids long. Germline V gene sequence: CDR1 MNHEY, CDR2 SVGAGI. DNA for the CDR3: TGTGCCAGCAGTCGCAACACAGATACGCAGTATTTT. Translating it yields CASSRNTDTQYF.

With regard to this clone: The germline gene is not matched at one end of the junction; a read error may be the cause. The rearrangement uses TRBV5-1 and TRBJ2-7; D may be TRBD1 or TRBD2 (5 bases each). The CDR3 extends over 15 amino acids. CDR1 and CDR2 from the germline V gene are SGHRS and YFSETQ. The CDR3 coding sequence is TGCGCCAGCAGTTTGGGCTGGCAGGGAGTAAGCGAGCAGTACTTC. Encoded protein: CASSLGWQGVSEQYF.

The rearrangement joins TRBV27 to TRBJ2-3; 9 bases match TRBD2. CDR1 is MNHEY and CDR2 is SMNVEV in the germline V gene (reference sequence). The CDR3 is made up of 17 amino acids. V lost 2 bases to trimming and J lost 4 bases; unmatched junction nucleotides: 10. The CDR3 loop is CASSLRGAGGRADTQYF. The CDR3 DNA reads TGTGCCAGCAGTTTAAGGGGAGCGGGAGGTCGTGCAGATACGCAGTATTTT.

This chain uses TRBV28 with TRBJ1-2, with 10 bases lining up with TRBD1. Germline-derived CDR1 and CDR2 are MDHEN and SYDVKM. CDR3 size: 16 residues. V was clipped by 6 bases and J by 4 bases; unmatched bases: 11. CDR3 amino acids: CASRPPTGGSIYGYTF. The CDR3 nucleotides read TGTGCCAGCAGACCCCCGACAGGGGGCTCGATCTATGGCTACACCTTC.

The V and J genes are TRBV5-1 and TRBJ2-7; tentatively, D is TRBD2 (6 bases). The CDR3 is made up of 16 amino acids. Germline CDR1 SGHRS, CDR2 YFSETQ. Trimming took 0 bases from V and 2 from J, leaving 15 bases between them. The CDR3 sequence is CASSLAGGRPPYEQYF. CDR3 DNA: TGCGCCAGCAGCTTGGCCGGAGGGAGGCCCCCCTACGAGCAGTACTTC.

The CDR3 DNA sequence: TGTGCCAGCAGCCCTGGGAGGATTGGCACCGGGGAGCTGTTTTTT. Amino acids: CASSPGRIGTGELFF. The chain employs TRBV7-9 and TRBJ2-2, with D maybe TRBD2 (6 bases). The CDR3 has 15 residues. Deletions cut 5 bases from V and 4 bases from J, with 14 bases between. CDR1 is SEHNR, CDR2 FQNEAQ, per germline (reference sequence).

This clone was picked up one time. This rearrangement joins TRBV18 to TRBJ2-2, with D perhaps TRBD2 (5 bases). V gave up 5 bases and J gave up 4 bases, with 11 bases separating them. This CDR3 contains 14 residues. Per germline, CDR1 KGHSH and CDR2 LQKENI. The CDR3 here is CASSSRTFTGELFF. The DNA of the CDR3 is TGTGCCAGCTCATCTCGGACTTTCACCGGGGAGCTGTTTTTT.

A few counts support this clone. This chain uses TRBV5-8 with TRBJ2-3; TRBD2 matches at 12 bases. Germline trimming cut 2 bases from V and 4 bases from J; bases unmatched to any gene: 11. The CDR3 covers 18 residues. CDR1 and CDR2 from the germline V gene are SGHTS and YDEGEE. CDR3 nucleotides: TGTGCCAGCAGCTTCCCTCAGCGACTAGCGGGAGAAGCAGATACGCAGTATTTT. This encodes CASSFPQRLAGEADTQYF.

The CDR3 DNA sequence: TGTGCCAGCAGTTTAGGTGCGGGGCGCGGCAAAAACATTCAGTACTTC. Its protein is CASSLGAGRGKNIQYF. The chain couples TRBV28 to TRBJ2-4, with a tentative D call TRBD2 (6 bases). Germline V CDR1 and CDR2: MDHEN, SYDVKM. The CDR3 totals 16 residues. V lost 2 bases and J 3 bases, leaving 14 bases between the germline ends. Looking up the rest from reference TRBV28 and TRBJ2-4 gives the full variable domain: DVKVTQSSRYLVKRTGEKVFLECVQDMDHENMFWYRQDPGLGLRLIYFSYDVKMKEKGDIPEGYSVSREKKERFSLILESASTNQTSMYLCASSLGAGRGKNIQYFGAGTRLSVL.

The chain links TRBV6-5 to TRBJ1-5; the D gene is possibly TRBD1 (6 bases). V lost 4 bases to trimming and J lost 1 base, with 14 bases between them. The germline V gene has CDR1 MNHEY and CDR2 SVGAGI. The CDR3 contains 16 residues. DNA for the CDR3: TGTGCCAGCAGTTCATTACAGGGTCCAAGCAATCAGCCCCAGCATTTT. The encoded protein is CASSSLQGPSNQPQHF.

V gene TRBV5-1 combines with J gene TRBJ2-1; 10 bases are shared with TRBD2. V shed 1 base, J shed 8 bases, and the junction held 3 bases outside the gene matches. The germline V gene encodes CDR1 SGHRS and CDR2 YFSETQ. The CDR3 totals 14 residues. CDR3 amino acids: CASSLTSGTDEQFF. The CDR3, as DNA: TGCGCCAGCAGCTTGACTAGCGGGACGGATGAGCAGTTCTTC.

CDR3 nucleotides: TGTGCCAGCAGGTCGGGGGGAACAGGGAATCAGCCCCAGCATTTT. It specifies CASRSGGTGNQPQHF. The rearrangement uses TRBV6-1 and TRBJ1-5, with a possible D match to TRBD1 (6 bases). The CDR3 is 15 amino acids. V shed 6 bases and J shed 4 bases, with 16 bases lying between them. CDR1 is MNHNS, CDR2 SASEGT, per germline.

In DNA, the CDR3 is TGTGCCAGTAAGGTCGCAAGAGAAGCTTTCTTT. It codes for CASKVAREAFF. The chain couples TRBV19 to TRBJ1-1; D not certain. Germline values: CDR1 LNHDA, CDR2 SQIVND (reference sequence). This CDR3 is 11 amino acids long. The V and J ends lost 7 bases and 8 bases respectively, with 11 bases between them. The variable domain in full, completed from reference TRBV19 and TRBJ1-1, reads DGGITQSPKYLFRKEGQNVTLSCEQNLNHDAMYWYRQDPGQGLRLIYYSQIVNDFQKGDIAEGYSVSREKKESFPLTVTSAQKNPTAFYLCASKVAREAFFGQGTRLTVV.

The chain uses TRBV9 and TRBJ2-2; no clear D gene. Germline V gene data show CDR1 as SGDLS and CDR2 as YYNGEE. This CDR3 has 17 residues. The V end lost 4 bases, the J end lost 4 bases, and 20 bases lay between the germline ends. CDR3 in DNA: TGTGCCAGCAGCCCCAGTATGGGTTTCGGCGGCACCGGGGAGCTGTTTTTT. Translation: CASSPSMGFGGTGELFF.

This chain connects TRBV19 to TRBJ2-5; a weak D match, TRBD1 (6 bases). Trimming took off 1 base at V and 2 bases at J, with 8 bases between the two ends. The CDR3 is 14 amino acids. Germline-derived CDR1 and CDR2 are LNHDA and SQIVND (reference sequence). CDR3 bases: TGTGCCAGTAGTATAGGGACAGTTCAAGAGACCCAGTACTTC. Translated, it gives CASSIGTVQETQYF.

The table lists this clone with a count of one. The chain combines TRBV23-1 with TRBJ1-5, with 9 positions matching TRBD1. TRBV23-1 is recorded as an ORF, its role being uncertain. After removal of 6 bases from V and 3 bases from J, the junction contained 6 bases not matched to a gene. CDR3 length equals 15 residues. CDR3 in amino acids: CASRGTGSYNQPQHF. CDR3 nucleotide sequence: TGCGCCAGCAGGGGGACAGGGAGTTACAATCAGCCCCAGCATTTT.

The CDR3 DNA follows: TGTGCCAGCAGAGACAGCTTCCCAGATACGCAGTATTTT. It translates to CASRDSFPDTQYF. The chain carries TRBV27 and TRBJ2-3; D perhaps matches TRBD1 (5 bases). Trimming took off 6 bases at V and 4 bases at J, with 11 bases between the two ends. Germline V CDR1 and CDR2: MNHEY, SMNVEV (reference sequence). The CDR3 is 13 amino acids.

V gene TRBV27 combines with J gene TRBJ1-2, with D possibly TRBD1 on 6 matching bases. The germline V and J ends were trimmed by 6 bases and 6 bases, with 14 bases remaining between them. Germline lookup yields CDR1 MNHEY and CDR2 SMNVEV (reference sequence). The length of the CDR3 is 13 residues. CDR3 residues: CASRGGTGDGYTF. The DNA of the CDR3 is TGTGCCAGCAGAGGGGGGACGGGCGATGGCTACACCTTC.

This clone was detected a few times. The V and J genes are TRBV4-1 and TRBJ2-7; D may be TRBD2 (6 bases). The CDR3 covers 17 residues. Germline CDR1 is MGHRA and CDR2 is YSYEKL. Trimming took off 0 bases at V and 3 bases at J, with 18 bases between the two ends. As DNA, the CDR3 is TGCGCCAGCAGCCAAGAAGAACGGGACTCCCCGTACTACGAGCAGTACTTC. It yields the protein CASSQEERDSPYYEQYF.